These T cell receptor beta chains were read from a single sample in a study of blood T cell repertoires in COVID-19. Some clones are missing from TCRdb's copy, which holds only in-frame ones; the method was immunoSEQ multiplex PCR. The sample contains 82,000 or so clones, around 89% of which appear only once. The sequenced material came from PBMCs or T cells enriched from blood (not recorded which). The receptors here all came from a woman in her 50s with acute COVID-19. Both conserved end residues are part of each CDR3. The D gene is left open where the match is weak. Clone size is stated in some rows and not others, as once, few, many or a class when expanded.

.	TRBD1	TRBV2	TRBJ2-3	CASSTGGGTDTQYF	TGTGCCAGCAGTACAGGGGGCGGCACAGATACGCAGTATTTT
.	TRBD1	TRBV6-1	TRBJ2-7	CASSEAAAGQGLEQYF	TGTGCCAGCAGTGAAGCCGCGGCGGGACAGGGTCTCGAGCAGTACTTC
.	.	TRBV7-8	TRBJ1-5	CASSLGGGRQPQHF	TGTGCCAGCAGCTTAGGGGGAGGTAGACAGCCCCAGCATTTT
.	TRBD1	TRBV9	TRBJ1-2	CASSVGLQGGGYTF	TGTGCCAGCAGCGTAGGACTACAGGGGGGTGGCTACACCTTC
.	.	TRBV21-1	TRBJ2-5	CASSITGKGYQETQYF	TGTGCCAGCAGCATCACAGGAAAAGGATACCAAGAGACCCAGTACTTC
.	TRBD1	TRBV11-2	TRBJ2-5	CASRTIKGGGETQYF	TGTGCCAGCAGAACAATAAAAGGGGGCGGAGAGACCCAGTACTTC
.	.	TRBV29-1	TRBJ1-5	CSFRTGIGNQPQHF	TGCAGCTTTCGCACAGGGATAGGCAATCAGCCCCAGCATTTT
.	TRBD2	TRBV6-5	TRBJ2-7	CASSLSGRISYEQYF	TGTGCCAGCAGTCTTAGCGGGAGAATCTCCTACGAGCAGTACTTC
.	TRBD2	TRBV13	TRBJ2-1	CASSLDPGGSYNEQFF	TGTGCCAGCAGCTTAGATCCGGGGGGCTCCTACAATGAGCAGTTCTTC
.	.	TRBV5-6	TRBJ1-4	CASSLRGSAVNEKLFF	TGTGCCAGCAGCTTAAGGGGCTCGGCAGTTAATGAAAAACTGTTTTTT
.	TRBD2	TRBV24-1	TRBJ2-1	CATSDRLAGGTYNEQFF	TGTGCCACCAGTGACAGACTAGCGGGAGGAACTTACAATGAGCAGTTCTTC
once	.	TRBV2	TRBJ2-1	CAIGSFNEQFF	TGTGCCATCGGGAGTTTCAATGAGCAGTTCTTC
.	TRBD2	TRBV19	TRBJ2-3	CASRLTSGSPGNTQYF	TGTGCCAGTAGGTTGACTAGCGGGTCGCCGGGGAATACGCAGTATTTT
.	TRBD1	TRBV2	TRBJ2-1	CASSDRGQVNEQFF	TGTGCCAGCAGCGACAGGGGGCAGGTCAATGAGCAGTTCTTC
.	.	TRBV4-2	TRBJ1-5	CASSQQVDSNQPQHF	TGTGCCAGCAGCCAACAGGTCGATAGCAATCAGCCCCAGCATTTT
.	TRBD1	TRBV12-3/TRBV12-4	TRBJ1-2	CASSPTGGRGYTF	TGTGCCAGCAGTCCAACAGGGGGTCGGGGCTACACCTTC
few	.	TRBV12-3/TRBV12-4	TRBJ2-7	CASSRGYEQYF	TGTGCCAGCAGTCGGGGCTACGAGCAGTACTTC
.	.	TRBV4-2	TRBJ2-7	CASSQDKPSIYEQYF	TGTGCCAGCAGCCAAGATAAGCCTAGTATATACGAGCAGTACTTC
once	.	TRBV18	TRBJ2-7	CASSPKTGGSSGEQYF	TGTGCCAGCTCACCAAAAACCGGAGGGAGTTCTGGTGAGCAGTACTTC
once	.	TRBV25-1	TRBJ2-7	CASSDRGWLYEQYF	TGTGCCAGCAGTGACAGGGGATGGCTCTACGAGCAGTACTTC
few	TRBD1	TRBV19	TRBJ2-5	CANIDRGQETQYF	TGTGCCAATATAGACAGGGGGCAAGAGACCCAGTACTTC
.	.	TRBV21-1	TRBJ2-7	CASTCEQYF	TGTGCCAGCACATGTGAGCAGTACTTC
.	.	TRBV25-1	TRBJ1-1	CASSVQGKAEAFF	TGTGCCAGCAGTGTCCAGGGGAAGGCTGAAGCTTTCTTT
.	.	TRBV18	TRBJ2-7	CASSPVRAVGEQYF	TGTGCCAGCTCACCAGTTCGAGCGGTTGGAGAGCAGTACTTC
.	.	TRBV11-2	TRBJ2-5	CASSPQETQYF	TGTGCCAGCAGCCCACAAGAGACCCAGTACTTC
.	.	TRBV13	TRBJ1-1	CASSSQTDNTEAFF	TGTGCCAGCAGCTCTCAGACAGATAACACTGAAGCTTTCTTT
.	.	TRBV6-5	TRBJ1-1	CASRGGGVNTEAFF	TGTGCCAGCAGGGGGGGAGGGGTGAACACTGAAGCTTTCTTT
.	TRBD2	TRBV7-6	TRBJ2-1	CASSLTSAHEQFF	TGTGCCAGCAGCTTAACTAGCGCTCATGAGCAGTTCTTC